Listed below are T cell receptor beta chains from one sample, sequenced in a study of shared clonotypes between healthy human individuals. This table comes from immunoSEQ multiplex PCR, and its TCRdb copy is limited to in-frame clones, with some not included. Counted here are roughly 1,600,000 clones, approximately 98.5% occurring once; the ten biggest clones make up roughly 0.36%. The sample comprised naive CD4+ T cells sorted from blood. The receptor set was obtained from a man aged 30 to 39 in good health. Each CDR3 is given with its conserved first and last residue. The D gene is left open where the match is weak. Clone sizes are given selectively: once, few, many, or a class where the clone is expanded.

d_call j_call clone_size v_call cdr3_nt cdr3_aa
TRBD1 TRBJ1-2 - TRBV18 TGTGCCAGCTCACCGTCGAACAGGGGTTTTGGCTACACCTTC CASSPSNRGFGYTF
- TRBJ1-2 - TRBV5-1 TGCGCCAGCAGCTTGGAAGGGGATGGCTACACCTTC CASSLEGDGYTF
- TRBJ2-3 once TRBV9 TGTGCCAGCAGCGTAGGAGTAGGGGCTACGCAGTATTTT CASSVGVGATQYF
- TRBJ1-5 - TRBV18 TGTGCCAGCTCACCCCGGGTTACCGGCAATCAGCCCCAGCATTTT CASSPRVTGNQPQHF
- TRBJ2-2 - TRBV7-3 TGTGCCAGCAGCTTAATCAACACCGGGGAGCTGTTTTTT CASSLINTGELFF
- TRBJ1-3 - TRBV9 TGTGCCAGCAGCGTAGCGGGCTCTGGAAACACCATATATTTT CASSVAGSGNTIYF
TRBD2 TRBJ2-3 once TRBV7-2 TGTGCCAGCAGCTCCCTAGCGGGACGGCTAGATACGCAGTATTTT CASSSLAGRLDTQYF
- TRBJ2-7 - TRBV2 TGTGCCAGCAGTGAAGCCCTAGACAAGCCGGACTTC CASSEALDKPDF
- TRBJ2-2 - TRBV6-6 TGTGCCAGCAGTTACGAGATGAGGGTTACCGGGGAGCTGTTTTTT CASSYEMRVTGELFF
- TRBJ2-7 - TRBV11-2 TGTGCCAGCAGCTTCGCCCTTAAATCCGGAAGCCGCTCCTACGAGCAGTACTTC CASSFALKSGSRSYEQYF
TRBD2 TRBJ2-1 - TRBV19 TGTGCCAGTAGTACCGGGTTAGCGGGCCCCCTGGGGTCCTACAATGAGCAGTTCTTC CASSTGLAGPLGSYNEQFF
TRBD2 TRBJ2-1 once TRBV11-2 TGTGCCAGCAGCTTCGGACTAGCGGGTGATTCGTGGGGGTACAATGAGCAGTTCTTC CASSFGLAGDSWGYNEQFF
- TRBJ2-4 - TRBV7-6 TGTGCCAGCAGCTTATTACAGGAGAAAAACATTCAGTACTTC CASSLLQEKNIQYF
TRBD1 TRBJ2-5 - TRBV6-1 TGTGCCAGCAGTGGACCCTCCTGGACAGGGCAGGAGACCCAGTACTTC CASSGPSWTGQETQYF
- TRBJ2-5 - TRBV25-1 TGTGCCAGCAGTGAATTCTCCAACCAAGAGACCCAGTACTTC CASSEFSNQETQYF
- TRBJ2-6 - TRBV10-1 TGCGCCAGCAGTGGGGGAACGGGGACTGGGGCCAACGTCCTGACTTTC CASSGGTGTGANVLTF
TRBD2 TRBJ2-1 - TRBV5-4 TGTGCCAGCAGCTGGTTCAGCGGGATCAGCAATGAGCAGTTCTTC CASSWFSGISNEQFF
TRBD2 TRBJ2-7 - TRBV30 TGTGCCTGGAGTCCGGGACTAGCGGGAGGGCCCGACGAGCAGTACTTC CAWSPGLAGGPDEQYF
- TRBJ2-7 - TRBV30 TGTGCCTGGAGTCGGGGCGGAGCGACGTCCTACGAGCAGTACTTC CAWSRGGATSYEQYF
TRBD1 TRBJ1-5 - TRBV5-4 TGTGCCAGCAGCCCTACAGGGGGTCTCAATCAGCCCCAGCATTTT CASSPTGGLNQPQHF
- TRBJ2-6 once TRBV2 TGTGCCAGCGGGGGACTCAGCTCTGGGGCCAACGTCCTGACTTTC CASGGLSSGANVLTF
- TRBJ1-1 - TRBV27 TGTGCCAGCAGTTACCTCGACGCAGGGGCTGACACTGAAGCTTTCTTT CASSYLDAGADTEAFF
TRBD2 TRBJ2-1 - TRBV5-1 TGCGCCAGCAGCTCACCCGGGACTAGCGGGAGGGCCCTCGAAGATGAGCAGTTCTTC CASSSPGTSGRALEDEQFF
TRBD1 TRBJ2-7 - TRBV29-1 TGCAGCGGACGACAGGGGAGCAACGAGCAGTACTTC CSGRQGSNEQYF
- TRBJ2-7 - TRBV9 TGTGCCAGCAGCGTAGGGGCAGAGCCCTACGAGCAGTACTTC CASSVGAEPYEQYF
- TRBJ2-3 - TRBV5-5 TGTGCCAGCAGCCCCCCGGACCCTAGCACAGATACGCAGTATTTT CASSPPDPSTDTQYF
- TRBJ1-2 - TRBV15 TGTGCCACCAGCACGCGACAGGATGCTGGCTACACCTTC CATSTRQDAGYTF
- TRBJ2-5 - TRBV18 TGTGCCAGCTCTAAGGGGGGTCTAGAGACCCAGTACTTC CASSKGGLETQYF
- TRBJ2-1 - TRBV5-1 TGCGCCAGCAGCTTGGGAGTGACAACGAATGAGCAGTTCTTC CASSLGVTTNEQFF
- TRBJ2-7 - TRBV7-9 TGTGCCAGCAGCTTCCGCTACGAGCAGTACTTC CASSFRYEQYF
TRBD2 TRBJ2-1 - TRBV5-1 TGCGCCAGCAGCTTTAGCGGGAGGACAAATGAGCAGTTCTTC CASSFSGRTNEQFF
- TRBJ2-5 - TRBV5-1 TGCGCCAGCAGCTTTTCCCCGGAGGGCCTGGAGACCCAGTACTTC CASSFSPEGLETQYF
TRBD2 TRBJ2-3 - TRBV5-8 TGTGCCAGTGGGACTAGCGGAGTGTCTCCCTCCACAGATACGCAGTATTTT CASGTSGVSPSTDTQYF
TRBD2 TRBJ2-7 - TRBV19 TGTGCCAGTAGTGGCCGGCTAGCGGGAGGCTACGAGCAGTACTTC CASSGRLAGGYEQYF
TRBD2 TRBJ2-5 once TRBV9 TGTGCCAGCCGTTCACTGGTAGCGGGAGACTTGGAGACCCAGTACTTC CASRSLVAGDLETQYF
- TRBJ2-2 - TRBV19 TGTGCCAGTAGTATACCACCCGGGGAGCTGTTTTTT CASSIPPGELFF
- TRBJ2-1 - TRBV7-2 TGTGCCAGCAGCGAAGGACAGTACTACAATGAGCAGTTCTTC CASSEGQYYNEQFF
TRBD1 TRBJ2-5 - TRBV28 TGTGCCAGCAGCCGCAGGGGGCCCCAAGAGACCCAGTACTTC CASSRRGPQETQYF
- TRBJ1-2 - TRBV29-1 TGCAGCGTTGAAGGGGGCGTCACTAACTATGGCTACACCTTC CSVEGGVTNYGYTF
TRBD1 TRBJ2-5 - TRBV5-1 TGCGCCAGCAGCTTGGAAGGGACAGGGGGAGAGACCCAGTACTTC CASSLEGTGGETQYF
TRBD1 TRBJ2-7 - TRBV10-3 TGTGCCGTCTGCCCGGGACAGGGGATGTACGAGCAGTACTTC CAVCPGQGMYEQYF
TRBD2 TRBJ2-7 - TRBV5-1 TGCGCCAGCAGCTTGAGTCGCGGGAGTTTCGAGCAGTACTTC CASSLSRGSFEQYF
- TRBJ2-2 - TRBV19 TGTGCCAGTAGTATCTGGGCAATCGACTCGAACACCGGGGAGCTGTTTTTT CASSIWAIDSNTGELFF
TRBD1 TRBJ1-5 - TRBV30 TGTGCCTGGGGGACAGGGTCCAGCAATCAGCCCCAGCATTTT CAWGTGSSNQPQHF
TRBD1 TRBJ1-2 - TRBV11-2 TGTGCCAGCAGCACCTACAGGGGGAAGGTTGATGGCTACACCTTC CASSTYRGKVDGYTF
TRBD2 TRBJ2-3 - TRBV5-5 TGTGCCAGCAGCAAGAAGGCCTTAGCGGGAGTGGCAGATACGCAGTATTTT CASSKKALAGVADTQYF
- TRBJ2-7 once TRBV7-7 TGTGCCAGCAGCTTAGGTGAGGGCGCCTCCTACGAGCAGTACTTC CASSLGEGASYEQYF
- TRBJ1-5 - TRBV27 TGTGCCAGCAGTCCACATCAGGGAGCAGGCCATCAGCCCCAGCATTTT CASSPHQGAGHQPQHF
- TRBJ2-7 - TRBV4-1 TGCGCCAGCAGCGGAGGAGCGGCTAGCCTCCCCTACGAGCAGTACTTC CASSGGAASLPYEQYF
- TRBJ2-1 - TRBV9 TGTGCCAGCAGCGCAATAACCAGCTTATGGATCGATGAGCAGTTCTTC CASSAITSLWIDEQFF
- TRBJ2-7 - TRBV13 TGTGCCAGCAGCGGTGGGTACCCGTACGAGCAGTACTTC CASSGGYPYEQYF
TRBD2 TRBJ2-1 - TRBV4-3 TGCGCCAGCAGCCCCTGGGGTAGCGGGAGCTCCTACAATGAGCAGTTCTTC CASSPWGSGSSYNEQFF
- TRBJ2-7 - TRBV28 TGTGCCAGCAGTACCGCAGGTCCCTACGAGCAGTACTTC CASSTAGPYEQYF
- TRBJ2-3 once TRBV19 TGTGCCAGTAGTATAGATGTCAGCGATACGCAGTATTTT CASSIDVSDTQYF